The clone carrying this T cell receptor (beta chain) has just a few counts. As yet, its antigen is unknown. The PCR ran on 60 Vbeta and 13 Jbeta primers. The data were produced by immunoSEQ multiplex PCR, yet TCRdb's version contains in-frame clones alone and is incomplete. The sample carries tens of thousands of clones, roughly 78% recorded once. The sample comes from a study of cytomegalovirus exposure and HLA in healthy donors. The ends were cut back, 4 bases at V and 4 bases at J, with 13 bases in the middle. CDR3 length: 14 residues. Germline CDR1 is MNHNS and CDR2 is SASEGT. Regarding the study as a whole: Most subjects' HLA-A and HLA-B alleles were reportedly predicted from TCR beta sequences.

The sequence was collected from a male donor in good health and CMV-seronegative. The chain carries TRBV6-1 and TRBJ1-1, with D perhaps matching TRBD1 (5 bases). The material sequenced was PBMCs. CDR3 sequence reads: CASSVVQGGTEAFF. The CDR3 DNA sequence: TGTGCCAGCAGTGTGGTCCAGGGAGGCACTGAAGCTTTCTTT.